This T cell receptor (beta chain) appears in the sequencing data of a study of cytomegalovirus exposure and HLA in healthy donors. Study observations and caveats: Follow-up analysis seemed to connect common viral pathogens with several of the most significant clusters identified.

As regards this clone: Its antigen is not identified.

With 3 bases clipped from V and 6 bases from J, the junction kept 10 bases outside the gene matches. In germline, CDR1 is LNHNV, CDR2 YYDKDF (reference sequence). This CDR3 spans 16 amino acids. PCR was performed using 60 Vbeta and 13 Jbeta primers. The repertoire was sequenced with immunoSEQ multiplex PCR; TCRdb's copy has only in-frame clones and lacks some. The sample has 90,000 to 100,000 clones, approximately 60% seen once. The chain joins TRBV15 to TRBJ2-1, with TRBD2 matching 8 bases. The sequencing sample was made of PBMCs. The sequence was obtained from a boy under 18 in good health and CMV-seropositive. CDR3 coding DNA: TGTGCCACCAGCAGGAAGTCGGGGGGGGTGGGCAATGAGCAGTTCTTC. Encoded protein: CATSRKSGGVGNEQFF.